This entry lists 30 T cell receptor beta chains sequenced from one sample in a study of blood T cell repertoires in COVID-19. The assay was immunoSEQ multiplex PCR, and TCRdb's table has in-frame clones only and misses some. The sample contains 110,000 or so clones, approximately 80% of which appear only once. Sequencing was performed on peripheral blood. These receptors were taken from a woman aged 70-85 years with acute or convalescent COVID-19.

This clone turned up a few times. The chain employs TRBV6-4 and TRBJ2-1; D might be TRBD2 (6 bases). The V gene's germline CDR1 is MRHNA and CDR2 SNTAGT. Trimming stripped 3 bases from V and 5 bases from J, with 11 bases between. The CDR3 contains 14 residues. The CDR3 DNA is TGTGCCAGCAGTGAAGGCGGGAACAACAATGAGCAGTTCTTC. It codes for CASSEGGNNNEQFF.

This chain links TRBV4-3 with TRBJ1-1; 9 bases are a match to TRBD1. V lost 4 bases to trimming and J lost 5 bases; unmatched junction nucleotides: 5. From germline, CDR1 is LGHNA and CDR2 YSLEER. The CDR3 extends over 14 amino acids. CDR3 nucleotides: TGCGCCAGCAGCCCGGACAGGGGTCTTACTGAAGCTTTCTTT. The encoded protein is CASSPDRGLTEAFF.

The CDR3 DNA is TGTGCCAGCAGCGTCAACCCCGGACAGTCCTATGGCTACACCTTC. Translated, it gives CASSVNPGQSYGYTF. The chain joins TRBV9 to TRBJ1-2, with D possibly matching TRBD1 (6 bases). The germline CDR1 and CDR2 sequences are SGDLS and YYNGEE. The V and J ends lost 2 bases and 4 bases respectively, with 15 bases between them. The CDR3 is 15 residues long. The variable domain in full, completed from reference TRBV9 and TRBJ1-2, reads DSGVTQTPKHLITATGQRVTLRCSPRSGDLSVYWYQQSLDQGLQFLIQYYNGEERAKGNILERFSAQQFPDLHSELNLSSLELGDSALYFCASSVNPGQSYGYTFGSGTRLTVV.

The V call is TRBV11-2, the J call TRBJ2-1, with TRBD1 identical over 9 bases. The V and J ends lost 10 bases and 5 bases, in that order; junction bases with no gene match: 12. From germline, CDR1 is SGHAT and CDR2 FQNNGV. The CDR3 spans 15 residues. The CDR3 sequence is CATALSGTGHNEQFF. CDR3 sequence (DNA): TGTGCCACCGCTTTGTCGGGGACAGGGCACAATGAGCAGTTCTTC.

J is TRBJ2-7 and V is TRBV4-3, with 7 bases that match TRBD2. This CDR3 comprises 15 residues. CDR1 LGHNA and CDR2 YSLEER come from the germline V gene. Germline trimming cut 4 bases from V and 4 bases from J; bases unmatched to any gene: 10. The CDR3 nucleotides read TGCGCCAGCAGCCCCTCTTCGGGGGGTTGGTACGAGCAGTACTTC. Residues: CASSPSSGGWYEQYF.

This chain uses TRBV7-9 with TRBJ2-7, with TRBD2 matching over 9 bases. Trimming took 5 bases from V and 5 from J; bases not matched to a gene: 10. The CDR3 is 15 amino acids. Germline loops: CDR1 SEHNR, CDR2 FQNEAQ (reference sequence). The CDR3 bases are TGTGCCAGCAGCCCTACTAGCGGGCCCTGGGACGAGCAGTACTTC. Amino acid sequence: CASSPTSGPWDEQYF. The variable domain in full, completed from reference TRBV7-9 and TRBJ2-7, reads DTGVSQNPRHKITKRGQNVTFRCDPISEHNRLYWYRQTLGQGPEFLTYFQNEAQLEKSRLLSDRFSAERPKGSFSTLEIQRTEQGDSAMYLCASSPTSGPWDEQYFGPGTRLTVT.

The rearrangement joins TRBV4-1 to TRBJ1-2, with 10 bases matching TRBD1. This CDR3 contains 16 residues. Trimming at V came to 2 bases and at J to 2 bases, leaving 5 bases not matched to a gene. Per the germline V gene, CDR1 is MGHRA and CDR2 is YSYEKL. The CDR3, as DNA: TGCGCCAGCAGCCAACCGGGGACAGGGGCAAACTATGGCTACACCTTC. This translates into CASSQPGTGANYGYTF.

This clone was seen a handful of times. The J gene is TRBJ1-3, the V gene TRBV7-9; D is unclear. Germline values: CDR1 SEHNR, CDR2 FQNEAQ (reference sequence). This CDR3 has 14 residues. The germline V and J ends were trimmed by 5 bases and 4 bases, with 12 bases remaining between them. In nucleotides, the CDR3 is TGTGCCAGCAGCCTCCGGGAAGGAGGAAACACCATATATTTT. Translating gives CASSLREGGNTIYF. Combining the CDR3 with reference TRBV7-9 and TRBJ1-3 gives the whole variable domain DTGVSQNPRHKITKRGQNVTFRCDPISEHNRLYWYRQTLGQGPEFLTYFQNEAQLEKSRLLSDRFSAERPKGSFSTLEIQRTEQGDSAMYLCASSLREGGNTIYFGEGSWLTVV.

V gene TRBV18 combines with J gene TRBJ1-1; the match to TRBD1 covers 7 bases. Germline V gives CDR1 KGHSH, CDR2 LQKENI. The CDR3 is made up of 15 amino acids. The ends lost 3 bases at V and 1 base at J; junction bases unmatched: 5. The CDR3 loop is CASSPRDRENTEAFF. DNA of the CDR3: TGTGCCAGCTCACCCCGGGACAGAGAGAACACTGAAGCTTTCTTT.

This clone appeared once. V and J are TRBV19 and TRBJ1-1; no reliable D call. The CDR3 totals 14 residues. Germline V gene lookup returns CDR1 LNHDA and CDR2 SQIVND (reference sequence). V lost 7 bases to trimming and J lost 0 bases, with 12 bases between them. In DNA form, the CDR3 reads TGTGCCAGTAAACGGTCAGGAATGAACACTGAAGCTTTCTTT. It encodes CASKRSGMNTEAFF.

This chain joins TRBV19 and TRBJ2-7; 7 nucleotides line up with TRBD1. The length of the CDR3 is 14 residues. From germline, CDR1 is LNHDA and CDR2 SQIVND (reference sequence). Unmatched junction bases numbered 7, after V lost 6 bases and J lost 2 bases. The CDR3: CASRPRQGTYEQYF. CDR3 coding DNA: TGTGCCAGTAGGCCAAGACAGGGCACCTACGAGCAGTACTTC.

The chain combines TRBV7-2 with TRBJ2-6; 8 nucleotides line up with TRBD2. J lost 0 bases, V lost 1 base, and 8 bases had no gene match. The CDR3 length is 19 residues. The germline gives CDR1 SGHTA, CDR2 FQGNSA. CDR3 sequence reads: CASSLGRTSSLSGANVLTF. Written as DNA, the CDR3 is TGTGCCAGCAGCTTAGGTAGGACTAGCTCCCTCTCTGGGGCCAACGTCCTGACTTTC.

The chain uses TRBV5-1 and TRBJ2-1; TRBD2 matches at 11 bases. The CDR3 sequence is 16 residues long. Trimming removed 4 bases from V and 2 bases from J; junction bases left unmatched: 5. Germline values: CDR1 SGHRS, CDR2 YFSETQ. The CDR3 nucleotides are TGCGCCAGCAGCCAAACTAGCGGGGGAACCTACAATGAGCAGTTCTTC. It specifies CASSQTSGGTYNEQFF. The entire variable domain, with the rest obtained from reference TRBV5-1 and TRBJ2-1, is as follows: KAGVTQTPRYLIKTRGQQVTLSCSPISGHRSVSWYQQTPGQGLQFLFEYFSETQRNKGNFPGRFSGRQFSNSRSEMNVSTLELGDSALYLCASSQTSGGTYNEQFFGPGTRLTVL.

This chain connects TRBV6-5 to TRBJ1-1; D may be TRBD1 (6 bases). Trimming left V 6 bases short and J 4 bases short, with 12 bases between. Germline CDR1 and CDR2: MNHEY and SVGAGI. The CDR3 is 13 amino acids. Here the CDR3 DNA reads TGTGCCAGCAGCCTACAGGGTCTCACTGAAGCTTTCTTT. This translates into CASSLQGLTEAFF.

V is TRBV9 and J is TRBJ2-1, with 9 bases fitting TRBD1. Germline values: CDR1 SGDLS, CDR2 YYNGEE. V was pared by 0 bases and J by 8 bases, with 3 bases of the junction left unmatched. CDR3 size: 14 residues. CDR3 region: CASSVVDRGYEQFF. As DNA, the CDR3 is TGTGCCAGCAGCGTAGTGGACAGGGGATATGAGCAGTTCTTC.

The chain joins TRBV18 to TRBJ1-3; 7 bases map to TRBD1. Germline V gene lookup returns CDR1 KGHSH and CDR2 LQKENI. V trimming: 2 bases; J trimming: 2 bases; junction bases outside the gene matches: 9. The CDR3 sequence is 17 residues long. In nucleotides, the CDR3 is TGTGCCAGCTCACCATCGGGCAGGGGGTCCGCTGGAAACACCATATATTTT. Protein: CASSPSGRGSAGNTIYF.

V is TRBV27 and J is TRBJ1-2; D perhaps matches TRBD1 (6 bases). Germline V CDR1 and CDR2: MNHEY, SMNVEV (reference sequence). Deletions cut 3 bases from V and 2 bases from J, with 7 bases between. The CDR3 extends over 13 amino acids. The CDR3 region is CASSLGANYGYTF. The CDR3 DNA follows: TGTGCCAGCAGTTTGGGGGCCAACTATGGCTACACCTTC.

In the case of this clone: One junction end does not reproduce the germline sequence, and a read error may be involved. The chain couples TRBV7-3 to TRBJ2-2; D is perhaps TRBD2 (6 bases). The CDR3 is made up of 14 amino acids. Germline V CDR1 and CDR2: SGHTA, FQGTGA. CDR3 region: CASSLGGNAGELFF. The CDR3 DNA reads TGTGCCAGCAGCTTAGGCGGGAACGCCGGGGAGCTGTTTTTT.

V usage is TRBV7-3 and J usage is TRBJ2-2; the match to TRBD2 covers 9 bases. Germline CDR1 reads SGHTA; CDR2 reads FQGTGA. J was trimmed by 0 bases and V by 5 bases; bases with no gene match: 4. The CDR3 extends over 16 amino acids. The CDR3 sequence is CASSGSGGTNTGELFF. The CDR3 bases are TGTGCCAGCAGCGGGAGCGGGGGGACGAACACCGGGGAGCTGTTTTTT.

The chain joins TRBV6-5 to TRBJ2-4; 9 bases align to TRBD1. The CDR3 totals 15 residues. The V segment lost 5 bases and the J segment 5 bases; nucleotides outside the gene matches: 7. CDR1 is MNHEY and CDR2 is SVGAGI in the germline V gene. In DNA, the CDR3 is TGTGCCAGCAGTACCGGGACAGGGAGTCAAAACATTCAGTACTTC. This codes for CASSTGTGSQNIQYF.

The CDR3 sequence: CASSLTSGPNTGELFF. CDR3 bases: TGCGCCAGCAGCTTGACTAGCGGGCCGAACACCGGGGAGCTGTTTTTT. The chain carries TRBV4-1 and TRBJ2-2, with 10 positions matching TRBD2. Germline V gene data show CDR1 as MGHRA and CDR2 as YSYEKL. V lost 5 bases, J lost 0 bases, and 3 bases stayed unmatched. The CDR3 has 16 residues.

This clone was detected only once. The V gene is TRBV29-1, the J gene TRBJ1-1; 9 bases align to TRBD1. The J segment lost 2 bases and the V segment lost 7 bases, leaving 5 bases of the junction unmatched. The CDR3 sequence is 13 residues long. Germline lookup yields CDR1 SQVTM and CDR2 ANQGSEA. The DNA for the CDR3 is TGCAGCGCCCTGACAGGGGGTAACACTGAAGCTTTCTTT. It is translated as CSALTGGNTEAFF. Filled out from reference TRBV29-1 and TRBJ1-1, the complete variable domain reads SAVISQKPSRDICQRGTSLTIQCQVDSQVTMMFWYRQQPGQSLTLIATANQGSEATYESGFVIDKFPISRPNLTFSTLTVSNMSPEDSSIYLCSALTGGNTEAFFGQGTRLTVV.

The CDR3 spells CASGGMVISATNEKLFF. Written as DNA, the CDR3 is TGTGCCAGCGGCGGGATGGTTATTTCTGCAACTAATGAAAAACTGTTTTTT. The V call is TRBV19, the J call TRBJ1-4, with D unresolved. V lost 9 bases and J lost 0, with 20 bases in between. This CDR3 is 17 amino acids long. The germline V gene has CDR1 LNHDA and CDR2 SQIVND (reference sequence).

This clone was picked up a small number of times. This chain links TRBV7-2 with TRBJ1-1; D uncertain. V gave up 1 base and J gave up 3 bases, with 9 bases separating them. Germline V gene lookup returns CDR1 SGHTA and CDR2 FQGNSA. This CDR3 has 14 residues. CDR3 in amino acids: CASSLVLDYTEAFF. CDR3 sequence (DNA): TGTGCCAGCAGCTTAGTATTAGATTACACTGAAGCTTTCTTT.

This chain uses TRBV6-5 with TRBJ2-2; D not resolved. The germline V gene encodes CDR1 MNHEY and CDR2 SVGAGI. The CDR3 spans 15 residues. V was pared by 2 bases and J by 7 bases, with 14 bases between. The CDR3 is CASSYRLTYGGELFF. In DNA, the CDR3 is TGTGCCAGCAGTTACCGACTGACCTACGGCGGGGAGCTGTTTTTT.

V gene TRBV28 combines with J gene TRBJ1-4, with 11 bases aligning to TRBD1. CDR3 length: 15 amino acids. Germline V gene lookup returns CDR1 MDHEN and CDR2 SYDVKM. V lost 6 bases to trimming and J lost 8 bases; unmatched junction nucleotides: 8. DNA of the CDR3: TGTGCCAGCAGCCCCCCCGGGACAGGGGGAGAAAAACTGTTTTTT. This sequence encodes CASSPPGTGGEKLFF.

The V and J genes are TRBV6-1 and TRBJ2-1; possible D gene TRBD1, 5 bases. From germline, CDR1 is MNHNS and CDR2 SASEGT. The CDR3 has 15 amino acids. V lost 2 bases and J 3 bases, leaving 11 bases between the germline ends. The CDR3 spells CASSEFLGVYNEQFF. The CDR3 coding sequence is TGTGCCAGCAGTGAATTCCTAGGGGTCTACAATGAGCAGTTCTTC.

This clone came up once. The chain uses TRBV2 and TRBJ1-5; no clear D gene. The CDR3 spans 14 residues. Germline lookup yields CDR1 SNHLY and CDR2 FYNNEI. The ends were cut back, 6 bases at V and 0 bases at J, with 9 bases in the middle. DNA for the CDR3: TGTGCCAGCAGCCCGACACTTAGCAATCAGCCCCAGCATTTT. Its protein product is CASSPTLSNQPQHF.

V is TRBV28 and J is TRBJ2-1, with 7 bases identical to TRBD1. Germline V CDR1 and CDR2: MDHEN, SYDVKM. V shed 7 bases, J shed 5 bases, and the junction held 11 bases outside the gene matches. The CDR3 runs to 15 residues. The CDR3 is CASIPDRRSHNEQFF. The CDR3 bases are TGTGCCAGCATTCCGGACAGGAGATCCCACAATGAGCAGTTCTTC. The variable domain in full, completed from reference TRBV28 and TRBJ2-1, reads DVKVTQSSRYLVKRTGEKVFLECVQDMDHENMFWYRQDPGLGLRLIYFSYDVKMKEKGDIPEGYSVSREKKERFSLILESASTNQTSMYLCASIPDRRSHNEQFFGPGTRLTVL.

This chain uses TRBV7-9 with TRBJ2-2, with TRBD1 matching over 8 bases. CDR3 size: 15 residues. Germline trimming cut 5 bases from V and 4 bases from J; bases unmatched to any gene: 6. The germline V gene has CDR1 SEHNR and CDR2 FQNEAQ (reference sequence). CDR3 loop: CASSLRTGPTGELFF. The CDR3 DNA follows: TGTGCCAGCAGCCTACGGACAGGGCCCACCGGGGAGCTGTTTTTT.